Following are 28 T cell receptor beta chains from one sample sequenced in a study of shared T cell receptors in the human thymus. Measured with immunoSEQ multiplex PCR; TCRdb has only the in-frame clones, and not every one. Among some 760,000 clones listed, 70% to 90% were seen once. The same sample was also used in a study of human thymus T cells.

The sample was thymocytes. Every receptor here comes from a girl younger than two with a congenital heart defect.

The rearrangement joins TRBV25-1 to TRBJ1-3, with 7 bases aligning to TRBD1. This CDR3 comprises 16 residues. Unmatched junction bases numbered 11, after V lost 4 bases and J lost 5 bases. The germline CDR1 and CDR2 sequences are MGHDK and SYGVNS. DNA for the CDR3: TGTGCCAGCAGTGGGATTCCCCAGGGGGGCCGAAACACCATATATTTT. Protein product: CASSGIPQGGRNTIYF.

This chain links TRBV6-1 with TRBJ2-7; D uncertain. Germline CDR1 is MNHNS and CDR2 is SASEGT. The CDR3 is 13 amino acids. The V gene lost 8 bases and the J gene lost 2 bases, with 13 bases spanning the gap. The CDR3 is CASRLTQAYEQYF. CDR3 nucleotides: TGTGCCAGCCGCCTCACTCAAGCCTACGAGCAGTACTTC.

The chain joins TRBV6-5 to TRBJ2-4; maybe TRBD1 (5 bases). Germline V gene lookup returns CDR1 MNHEY and CDR2 SVGAGI. The CDR3 spans 16 residues. Trimming stripped 4 bases from V and 0 bases from J, with 13 bases between. CDR3 sequence reads: CASSSRQILAKNIQYF. CDR3 nucleotides: TGTGCCAGCAGTTCTCGACAGATTCTAGCCAAAAACATTCAGTACTTC.

The V call is TRBV11-1, the J call TRBJ1-6, with a possible D match to TRBD1 (5 bases). V was clipped by 5 bases and J by 6 bases, with 20 bases between them. The germline gives CDR1 SGHAT, CDR2 FQDESV (reference sequence). CDR3 size: 17 residues. This CDR3 reads CASSPRRSQGLNSPLHF. As DNA, the CDR3 is TGTGCCAGCAGCCCCAGGCGGAGCCAGGGTCTTAATTCACCCCTCCACTTT.

The chain links TRBV12-2 to TRBJ2-7; TRBD2 is the table's D call, not checked against the DNA. TRBV12-2 is a pseudogene. The CDR3 loop spans 15 amino acids. The CDR3: CASRSSPGDSCEQYF. The CDR3 region has the DNA TGTGCAAGTCGCTCCTCCCCGGGTGATAGCTGCGAGCAGTACTTC.

The V and J genes are TRBV6-5 and TRBJ1-1; TRBD1 might be the D (6 bases). V was cut by 8 bases and J by 6 bases, with 13 bases left in between. Germline V CDR1 and CDR2: MNHEY, SVGAGI. The CDR3 contains 12 residues. Written as DNA, the CDR3 is TGTGCCAGCGGCTCGGGGGGCCCTGAAGCTTTCTTT. Translation: CASGSGGPEAFF.

This sequence joins TRBV28 and TRBJ2-7, with no clear D. CDR3 length equals 15 residues. Germline V lookup: CDR1 MDHEN, CDR2 SYDVKM. Trimming pared 6 bases from V and 3 bases from J, leaving 18 bases between. The CDR3 bases are TGTGCCAGCAGCTTCGTTTACCCCAGATGCTACGAGCAGTACTTC. This translates into CASSFVYPRCYEQYF. The full variable domain, rest sourced from reference TRBV28 and TRBJ2-7, is DVKVTQSSRYLVKRTGEKVFLECVQDMDHENMFWYRQDPGLGLRLIYFSYDVKMKEKGDIPEGYSVSREKKERFSLILESASTNQTSMYLCASSFVYPRCYEQYFGPGTRLTVT.

J is TRBJ1-1 and V is TRBV10-3; TRBD1 matches 7 bases. The V gene end was trimmed by 0 bases and the J gene end by 3 bases; junction bases not matched to a gene: 4. Germline assignment: CDR1 ENHRY and CDR2 SYGVKD. This CDR3 contains 15 residues. CDR3 sequence reads: CAISESNRGDTEAFF. DNA of the CDR3: TGTGCCATCAGTGAGTCGAACAGGGGAGACACTGAAGCTTTCTTT.

The chain is built from TRBV13 and TRBJ1-1; perhaps TRBD1 as D (5 bases). Germline CDR1 and CDR2: PRHDT and FYEKMQ (reference sequence). This CDR3 comprises 13 residues. V lost 3 bases, J lost 6 bases, and 11 bases lay in between. The DNA for the CDR3 is TGTGCCAGCAGCTTTATAGACAGCCCTGAAGCTTTCTTT. Translating gives CASSFIDSPEAFF.

The J gene is TRBJ1-5, the V gene TRBV7-6; 8 bases are shared with TRBD1. With 5 bases clipped from V and 7 bases from J, the junction kept 10 bases outside the gene matches. The CDR3 contains 15 residues. Per germline, CDR1 SGHVS and CDR2 FNYEAQ. The CDR3 protein is CASSPHDRGGQPQHF. CDR3 coding DNA: TGTGCCAGCAGCCCCCACGACAGGGGTGGACAGCCCCAGCATTTT.

The chain is built from TRBV28 and TRBJ1-3, with 10 bases aligning to TRBD1. CDR1 and CDR2 from the germline V gene are MDHEN and SYDVKM. Trimming removed 6 bases from V and 4 bases from J; junction bases left unmatched: 27. This CDR3 region has 22 residues. The CDR3 nucleotides read TGTGCCAGCAGACAAAAATCCGGGACAGGGGTTTTTTCTTGGGTTTGGGGAAACACCATATATTTT. Amino acid sequence: CASRQKSGTGVFSWVWGNTIYF.

This chain connects TRBV19 to TRBJ2-3; the match to TRBD1 covers 9 bases. This CDR3 region has 14 residues. Germline CDR1 LNHDA, CDR2 SQIVND (reference sequence). J was trimmed by 6 bases and V by 4 bases; bases with no gene match: 5. The CDR3: CASSKDRGRDTQYF. The CDR3 region has the DNA TGTGCCAGTAGTAAAGACAGGGGGAGGGATACGCAGTATTTT. The variable domain in full, completed from reference TRBV19 and TRBJ2-3, reads DGGITQSPKYLFRKEGQNVTLSCEQNLNHDAMYWYRQDPGQGLRLIYYSQIVNDFQKGDIAEGYSVSREKKESFPLTVTSAQKNPTAFYLCASSKDRGRDTQYFGPGTRLTVL.

Here the CDR3 DNA reads TGTGCCACCAGGGGTGGTGGAGGGCCGGGGTCTGAAGCTTTCTTT. It yields the protein CATRGGGGPGSEAFF. The J gene is TRBJ1-1, the V gene TRBV15, with D unresolved. Trimming removed 6 bases at V and 6 bases at J, with 20 bases between. The CDR3 consists of 15 residues. Germline V CDR1 and CDR2: LNHNV, YYDKDF (reference sequence).

This sequence joins TRBV6-6 and TRBJ1-2; TRBD1 matches at 7 bases. From germline, CDR1 is MNHNY and CDR2 SVGAGI (reference sequence). V shed 5 bases and J 3 bases; nucleotides not matched to a gene: 9. The length of the CDR3 is 15 residues. The chain's CDR3 is CASSRQTGPHYGYTF. For the CDR3, the DNA is TGTGCCAGCAGTCGACAGACAGGGCCCCACTATGGCTACACCTTC.

V and J are TRBV10-3 and TRBJ1-3; 8 bases line up with TRBD1. The germline V gene encodes CDR1 ENHRY and CDR2 SYGVKD. The CDR3 loop spans 20 amino acids. After removal of 2 bases from V and 1 base from J, the junction contained 16 bases not matched to a gene. CDR3 DNA sequence: TGTGCCATCAGTGAGAGAGTAGAGAGGACAGGGACCGGTTCTGGAAACACCATATATTTT. Residues: CAISERVERTGTGSGNTIYF.

The chain recombines TRBV7-9 with TRBJ1-2; D may be TRBD1 (5 bases). CDR3 size: 15 residues. Looked up from germline, CDR1 is SEHNR and CDR2 is FQNEAQ (reference sequence). The germline V and J ends were trimmed by 1 base and 4 bases, with 13 bases remaining between them. The CDR3, as DNA: TGTGCCAGCAGCTTAGTCGGCCGACAGACCTATGGCTACACCTTC. It encodes CASSLVGRQTYGYTF.

Details on this clone: A junction end diverges from the germline sequence, so it may reflect a read error. V is TRBV5-6 and J is TRBJ2-1; 14 bases fit TRBD2. The CDR3 has 18 residues. Germline CDR1 is SGHDT and CDR2 is YYEEEE. The CDR3 is CASSSGTSGGTGRDEQLF. DNA of the CDR3: TGTGCCAGCAGCTCTGGGACTAGCGGGGGCACAGGGCGGGATGAGCAGCTCTTC.

CDR3 coding DNA: TGTGCCAGCAGTCCAAGACAGAGACACACTGAAGCTTTCTTT. This sequence encodes CASSPRQRHTEAFF. V gene TRBV2 combines with J gene TRBJ1-1, with TRBD1 as a possible D gene (5 bases). Trimming cost V 5 bases and J 3 bases, with 13 bases left between them. The CDR3 is 14 residues long. Per the germline V gene, CDR1 is SNHLY and CDR2 is FYNNEI.

The chain is built from TRBV27 and TRBJ2-2, with TRBD1 matching 8 bases. This CDR3 has 22 residues. The V segment lost 3 bases and the J segment 5 bases; nucleotides outside the gene matches: 26. The germline CDR1 and CDR2 sequences are MNHEY and SMNVEV (reference sequence). The CDR3 loop is CASSFPTGTGSRFSADTGELFF. CDR3 DNA: TGTGCCAGCAGTTTCCCCACCGGGACAGGTTCTCGGTTTTCGGCGGATACCGGGGAGCTGTTTTTT.

V is TRBV14 and J is TRBJ1-1; a weak D match, TRBD1 (6 bases). The CDR3 loop spans 16 amino acids. The germline V and J ends were trimmed by 4 bases and 2 bases, with 17 bases remaining between them. In germline, CDR1 is SGHDN, CDR2 FVKESK. The CDR3 protein is CASSPGMKQGNTEAFF. The CDR3 nucleotides are TGTGCCAGCAGCCCTGGAATGAAACAGGGAAACACTGAAGCTTTCTTT.

In the case of this clone: One end of the junction is discordant with germline, which a read error may explain. V is TRBV27 and J is TRBJ2-4; the match to TRBD1 covers 10 bases. The CDR3 has 15 residues. Germline CDR1 and CDR2: MNHEY and SMNVEV (reference sequence). The CDR3 bases are TGTGCCAGCAGCTGCATCCAGGGGGGGACAGGGGTTTTACAATTC. Translation gives CASSCIQGGTGVLQF.

The J gene is TRBJ1-1, the V gene TRBV18, with D unclear. Per germline, CDR1 KGHSH and CDR2 LQKENI. V lost 11 bases, J lost 2 bases, and 18 bases lay in between. There are 14 residues in the CDR3. The CDR3 spells CAPTGEDNNTEAFF. As DNA, the CDR3 is TGTGCCCCTACCGGAGAGGATAATAACACTGAAGCTTTCTTT.

The rearrangement uses TRBV19 and TRBJ1-1; a possible D gene is TRBD1 (5 bases). The V end was cut by 2 bases, the J end by 2 bases, with 18 bases between. Looked up from germline, CDR1 is LNHDA and CDR2 is SQIVND (reference sequence). CDR3 size: 17 residues. CDR3: CASSIRGTGGYNTEAFF. In DNA form, the CDR3 reads TGTGCCAGTAGTATAAGGGGCACTGGGGGGTACAACACTGAAGCTTTCTTT.

Only one count was recorded for this clone. The genes are TRBV9 and TRBJ1-1; D unresolved. The CDR3 covers 16 residues. CDR1 is SGDLS and CDR2 is YYNGEE in the germline V gene. Trimming took 2 bases from V and 1 from J, leaving 15 bases between them. The CDR3 DNA reads as TGTGCCAGCAGCGTCGCCCGCACAAGTGAGAACACTGAAGCTTTCTTT. Translated: CASSVARTSENTEAFF.

The V call is TRBV27, the J call TRBJ1-5, with 11 bases fitting TRBD1. CDR3 length: 14 amino acids. The germline gives CDR1 MNHEY, CDR2 SMNVEV (reference sequence). The V and J ends lost 5 bases and 5 bases, in that order; junction bases with no gene match: 2. The CDR3 here is CASSPGQGDQPQHF. The CDR3 DNA reads TGTGCCAGCAGTCCGGGACAGGGGGATCAGCCCCAGCATTTT.

The chain carries TRBV4-2 and TRBJ1-4, with a weak D call TRBD1 (5 bases). The germline CDR1 and CDR2 sequences are LGHNA and YNFKEQ. V was shortened by 0 bases and J by 10 bases, with 24 bases between the two germline ends. The CDR3 runs 18 residues. The CDR3 bases are TGTGCCAGCAGCCAAGAAGTTGCGGGGTCACAGGTAGCAATAAAACTGTTTTTT. It translates to CASSQEVAGSQVAIKLFF.

The chain uses TRBV5-1 and TRBJ2-7; TRBD1 aligns across 10 bases. J was trimmed by 6 bases and V by 4 bases; bases with no gene match: 7. Looked up from germline, CDR1 is SGHRS and CDR2 is YFSETQ. CDR3 size: 14 residues. The CDR3: CASSQGQGSFEQYF. The CDR3 coding sequence is TGCGCCAGCAGCCAGGGACAGGGGAGTTTCGAGCAGTACTTC.

The J gene is TRBJ2-3, the V gene TRBV5-6, with D perhaps matching TRBD1 (6 bases). Trimming shortened V by 0 bases and J by 2 bases, and 13 bases separated the two germline ends. The CDR3 is made up of 16 amino acids. CDR1 and CDR2 from the germline V gene are SGHDT and YYEEEE. The chain's CDR3 is CASSLDDRIYTDTQYF. CDR3 DNA: TGTGCCAGCAGCTTGGATGACAGGATATACACAGATACGCAGTATTTT.